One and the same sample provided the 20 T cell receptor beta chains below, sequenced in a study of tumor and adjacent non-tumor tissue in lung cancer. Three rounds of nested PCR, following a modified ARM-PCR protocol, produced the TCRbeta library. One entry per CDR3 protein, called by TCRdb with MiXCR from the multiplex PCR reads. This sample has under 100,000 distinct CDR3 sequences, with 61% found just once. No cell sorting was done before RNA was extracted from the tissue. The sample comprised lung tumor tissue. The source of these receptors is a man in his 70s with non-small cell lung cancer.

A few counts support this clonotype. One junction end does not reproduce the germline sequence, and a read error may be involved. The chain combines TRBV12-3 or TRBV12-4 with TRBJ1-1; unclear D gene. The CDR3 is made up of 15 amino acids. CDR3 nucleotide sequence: TGTGACAGCAGCTACCGGCGGGAGATGAACACTGAAGCTTTCTTT. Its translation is CDSSYRREMNTEAFF.

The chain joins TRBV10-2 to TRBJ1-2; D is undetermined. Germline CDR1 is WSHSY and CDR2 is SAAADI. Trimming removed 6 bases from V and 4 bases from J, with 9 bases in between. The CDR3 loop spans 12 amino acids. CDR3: CASRRDSYGYTF. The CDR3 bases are TGCGCCAGCAGGAGGGATTCCTATGGCTACACCTTC.

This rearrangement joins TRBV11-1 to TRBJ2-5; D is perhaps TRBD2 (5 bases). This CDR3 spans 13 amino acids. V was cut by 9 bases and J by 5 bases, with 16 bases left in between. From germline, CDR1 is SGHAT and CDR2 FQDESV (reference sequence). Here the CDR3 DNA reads TGTGCCAGTAGCCCGGACGGACTCGAGACCCAGTACTTC. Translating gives CASSPDGLETQYF.

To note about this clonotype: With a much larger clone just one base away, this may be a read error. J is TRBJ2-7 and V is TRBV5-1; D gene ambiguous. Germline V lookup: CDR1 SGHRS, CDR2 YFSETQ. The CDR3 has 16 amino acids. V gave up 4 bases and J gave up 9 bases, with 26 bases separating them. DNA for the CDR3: TGCGCCAGCAGCGAGCAGCAGTCCCAAAGAGTCTCTGGGCAGTACTTC. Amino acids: CASSEQQSQRVSGQYF.

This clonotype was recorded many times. In DNA, the CDR3 is TGCAGCGTTTCCCAGGCCCAGAATCAGCCCCAGCATTTT. As protein: CSVSQAQNQPQHF. The chain couples TRBV29-1 to TRBJ1-5; D ambiguous. V lost 5 bases, J lost 4 bases, and 12 bases lay in between. There are 13 residues in the CDR3. Germline CDR1 is SQVTM and CDR2 is ANQGSEA.

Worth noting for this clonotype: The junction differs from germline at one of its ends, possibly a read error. The CDR3 nucleotides are TGTGCCAACAGCTTAGAGGGTGGGTCCGGCTACGCCTTC. Translated, it gives CANSLEGGSGYAF. J is TRBJ1-2 and V is TRBV11-2; D ambiguous. The CDR3 has 13 residues. Germline CDR1 and CDR2: SGHAT and FQNNGV. The full variable domain, in which reference TRBV11-2 and TRBJ1-2 provide the parts outside the CDR3, is EAGVAQSPRYKIIEKRQSVAFWCNPISGHATLYWYQQILGQGPKLLIQFQNNGVVDDSQLPKDRFSAERLKGVDSTLKIQPAKLEDSAVYLCANSLEGGSGYAFGSGTRLTVV.

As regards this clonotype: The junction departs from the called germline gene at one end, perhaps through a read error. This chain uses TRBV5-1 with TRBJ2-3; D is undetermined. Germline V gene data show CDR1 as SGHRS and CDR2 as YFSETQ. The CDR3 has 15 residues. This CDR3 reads CTSSLGTPHTDTQYF. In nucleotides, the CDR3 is TGCACCAGCAGCTTGGGTACCCCCCACACAGATACGCAGTATTTT.

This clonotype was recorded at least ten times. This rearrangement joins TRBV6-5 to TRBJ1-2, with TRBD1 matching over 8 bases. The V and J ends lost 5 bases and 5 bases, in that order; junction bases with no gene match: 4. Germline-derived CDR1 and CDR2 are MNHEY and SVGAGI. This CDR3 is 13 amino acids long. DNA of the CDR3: TGTGCCAGCAGTGCACAGGGGGAGTATGGCTACACCTTC. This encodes CASSAQGEYGYTF.

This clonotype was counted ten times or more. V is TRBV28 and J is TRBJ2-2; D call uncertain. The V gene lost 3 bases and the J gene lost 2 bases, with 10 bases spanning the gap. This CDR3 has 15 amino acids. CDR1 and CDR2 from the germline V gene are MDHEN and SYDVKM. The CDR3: CASSFSWRNTGELFF. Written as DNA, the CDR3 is TGTGCCAGCAGTTTCTCCTGGAGAAACACCGGGGAGCTGTTTTTT.

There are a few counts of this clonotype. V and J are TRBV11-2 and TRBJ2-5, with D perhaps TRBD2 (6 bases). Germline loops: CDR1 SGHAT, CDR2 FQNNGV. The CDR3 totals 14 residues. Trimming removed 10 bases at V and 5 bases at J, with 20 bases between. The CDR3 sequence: CATARRLGSETQYF. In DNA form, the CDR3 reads TGTGCCACCGCTCGCAGACTAGGGTCGGAGACCCAGTACTTC.

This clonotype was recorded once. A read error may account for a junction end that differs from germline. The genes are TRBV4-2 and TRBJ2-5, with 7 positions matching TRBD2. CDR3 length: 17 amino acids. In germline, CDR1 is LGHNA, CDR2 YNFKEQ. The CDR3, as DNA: TGTGCCAGCAGCCGGGCGCTCGCCGGGAGTACTAGCGCGACCCACTACTTC. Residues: CASSRALAGSTSATHYF.

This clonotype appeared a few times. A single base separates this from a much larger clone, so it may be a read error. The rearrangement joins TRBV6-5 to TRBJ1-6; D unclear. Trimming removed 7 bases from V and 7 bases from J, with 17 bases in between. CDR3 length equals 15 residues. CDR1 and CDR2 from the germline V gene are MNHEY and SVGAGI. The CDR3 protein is CASTQATSMNSPLHF. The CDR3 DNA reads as TGTGCCAGCACCCAGGCCACGTCCATGAATTCACCCCTCCACTTT.

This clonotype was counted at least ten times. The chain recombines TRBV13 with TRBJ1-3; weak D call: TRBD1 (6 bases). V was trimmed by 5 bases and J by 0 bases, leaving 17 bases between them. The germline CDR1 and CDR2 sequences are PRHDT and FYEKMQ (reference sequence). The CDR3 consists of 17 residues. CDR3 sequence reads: CASSPLGQSSSGNTIYF. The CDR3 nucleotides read TGTGCCAGCAGCCCCCTAGGACAGTCAAGCTCTGGAAACACCATATATTTT. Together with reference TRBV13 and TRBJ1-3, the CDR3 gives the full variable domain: AAGVIQSPRHLIKEKRETATLKCYPIPRHDTVYWYQQGPGQDPQFLISFYEKMQSDKGSIPDRFSAQQFSDYHSELNMSSLELGDSALYFCASSPLGQSSSGNTIYFGEGSWLTVV.

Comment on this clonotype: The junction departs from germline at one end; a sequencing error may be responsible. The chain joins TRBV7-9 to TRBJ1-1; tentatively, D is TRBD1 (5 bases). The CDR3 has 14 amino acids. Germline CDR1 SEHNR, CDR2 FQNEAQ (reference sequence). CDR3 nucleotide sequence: TGTGCCAGCGGCCCGGGGGTCTTGAACACTGAATCTTTCTTT. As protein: CASGPGVLNTESFF.

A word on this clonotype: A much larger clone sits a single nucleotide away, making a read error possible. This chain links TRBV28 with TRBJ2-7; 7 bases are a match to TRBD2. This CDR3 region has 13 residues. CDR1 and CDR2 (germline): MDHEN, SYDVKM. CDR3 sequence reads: CATLGGRAYEQCF. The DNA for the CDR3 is TGTGCCACCCTGGGGGGGAGGGCCTACGAGCAGTGCTTC.

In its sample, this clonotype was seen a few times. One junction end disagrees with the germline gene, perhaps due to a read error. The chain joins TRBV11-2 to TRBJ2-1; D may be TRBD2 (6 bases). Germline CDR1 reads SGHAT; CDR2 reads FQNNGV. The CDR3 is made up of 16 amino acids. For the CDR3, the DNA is TGTACCAGCAGCTTAGTGGCGGGGTTCGCCTACAATGAACAGTTCTTC. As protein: CTSSLVAGFAYNEQFF.

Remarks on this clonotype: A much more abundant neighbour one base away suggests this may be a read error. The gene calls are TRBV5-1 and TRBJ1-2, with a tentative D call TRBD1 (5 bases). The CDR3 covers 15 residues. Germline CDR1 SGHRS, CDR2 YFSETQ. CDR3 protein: CASSLSVDSSYVYTF. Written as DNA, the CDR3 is TGCGCCAGCAGCTTGTCCGTCGACAGTTCCTATGTCTACACCTTC.

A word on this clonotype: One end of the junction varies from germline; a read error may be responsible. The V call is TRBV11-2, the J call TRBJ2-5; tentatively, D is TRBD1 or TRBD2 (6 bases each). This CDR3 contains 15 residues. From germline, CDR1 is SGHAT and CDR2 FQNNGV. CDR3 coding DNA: TGTGCCATCAGCTTAGCCTCAGTCGGGGGCGAGACCCAGTACTTC. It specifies CAISLASVGGETQYF.

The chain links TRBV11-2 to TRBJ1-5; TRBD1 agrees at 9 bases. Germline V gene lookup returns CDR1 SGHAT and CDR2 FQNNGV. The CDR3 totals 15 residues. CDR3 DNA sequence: TGTGACTGCAGTCGGACAGGGGATCCCAATCAGCCCCAGCATTTT. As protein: CDCSRTGDPNQPQHF.

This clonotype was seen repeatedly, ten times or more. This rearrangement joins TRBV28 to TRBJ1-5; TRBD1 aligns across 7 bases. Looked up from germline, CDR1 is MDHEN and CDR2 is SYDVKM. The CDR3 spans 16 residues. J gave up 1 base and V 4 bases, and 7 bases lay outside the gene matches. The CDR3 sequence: CASSSRQGGSNQPQHF. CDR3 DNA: TGTGCCAGCAGTTCCCGACAGGGAGGGAGCAATCAGCCCCAGCATTTT.